These 19 T cell receptor beta chains were sequenced from one sample in a study of T cell repertoires in cytomegalovirus infection. These receptors' antigens are unknown. In TCRdb, the reads were re-called with MiXCR into one record per CDR3 protein. The sample shows 400,000 to 600,000 distinct CDR3 sequences, approximately 40% of them seen only once. Sequencing was performed on cultured PBMCs, taken from culture after CMV antigen stimulation. These receptors all come from a human donor in good health (CMV status not recorded). Some clones in this sample may be carry-over from other donors' samples.

The chain combines TRBV5-1 with TRBJ2-1, with 8 nucleotides matching TRBD2. J gave up 0 bases and V 0 bases, and 5 bases lay outside the gene matches. Germline CDR1 SGHRS, CDR2 YFSETQ. The CDR3 has 17 amino acids. This CDR3 is CASSLASGLSSYNEQFF. In nucleotides, the CDR3 is TGCGCCAGCAGCTTGGCTAGCGGGCTGAGCTCCTACAATGAGCAGTTCTTC.

CDR3 sequence reads: CSARERRQLSYEQYF. In nucleotides, the CDR3 is TGCAGTGCTAGAGAAAGGAGACAGTTGTCCTACGAGCAGTACTTC. The rearrangement joins TRBV20-1 to TRBJ2-7, with D maybe TRBD1 (5 bases). Trimming cost V 0 bases and J 1 base, with 13 bases left between them. Germline-derived CDR1 and CDR2 are DFQATT and SNEGSKA (reference sequence). There are 15 residues in the CDR3.

This chain connects TRBV6-5 to TRBJ2-7; possible D gene TRBD2, 6 bases. CDR1 and CDR2 from the germline V gene are MNHEY and SVGAGI. The V and J ends lost 8 bases and 0 bases respectively, with 17 bases between them. CDR3 length: 15 residues. The CDR3 sequence: CASQPVAASSYEQYF. Written as DNA, the CDR3 is TGTGCCAGCCAGCCCGTAGCGGCTAGCTCCTACGAGCAGTACTTC.

This rearrangement joins TRBV11-2 to TRBJ2-5; D not certain. Germline V gene lookup returns CDR1 SGHAT and CDR2 FQNNGV. The CDR3 loop spans 14 amino acids. V was trimmed by 3 bases and J by 5 bases, leaving 13 bases between them. The CDR3 is CASSFGYTTETQYF. The DNA for the CDR3 is TGTGCCAGCAGCTTTGGCTATACTACCGAGACCCAGTACTTC.

This chain connects TRBV7-6 to TRBJ2-1, with a tentative D call TRBD2 (6 bases). The length of the CDR3 is 15 residues. Germline-derived CDR1 and CDR2 are SGHVS and FNYEAQ. V gave up 1 base and J gave up 13 bases, with 20 bases separating them. CDR3 nucleotides: TGTGCCAGCAGCTTAGGTACTAGTGTGGAGGGTCTCCAGTTCTTC. Protein: CASSLGTSVEGLQFF.

The rearrangement links TRBV7-2 to TRBJ2-1; D may be TRBD2 (5 bases). Germline CDR1 reads SGHTA; CDR2 reads FQGNSA. With 8 bases removed from V and 2 bases from J, the gap between germline ends came to 13 bases. This CDR3 contains 14 residues. The CDR3 DNA reads as TGTGCCAGCCGCCGGGGAGACCCCTACAATGAGCAGTTCTTC. It is translated as CASRRGDPYNEQFF.

Only one count was recorded for this clonotype. This chain uses TRBV6-8 with TRBJ2-1; 7 positions match TRBD2. The CDR3 is 14 residues long. V shed 4 bases, J shed 8 bases, and the junction held 8 bases outside the gene matches. The germline V gene has CDR1 MNHGY and CDR2 SAAAGT. The CDR3 region is CASSSGGIGDEQFF. In nucleotides, the CDR3 is TGTGCCAGCAGTTCCGGGGGGATAGGGGATGAGCAGTTCTTC.

The sample holds a few counts of this clonotype. The chain carries TRBV7-2 and TRBJ2-5; TRBD1 aligns across 7 bases. The CDR3 length is 15 residues. V was clipped by 5 bases and J by 1 base; unmatched bases: 7. Germline CDR1 reads SGHTA; CDR2 reads FQGNSA. CDR3 sequence reads: CASSHRDRTQETQYF. CDR3 sequence (DNA): TGTGCCAGCAGCCACCGGGACAGAACCCAAGAGACCCAGTACTTC.

This clonotype was picked up a small number of times. The chain combines TRBV7-6 with TRBJ2-1; either TRBD1 or TRBD2 may fit D (5 bases each). The CDR3 spans 12 residues. Trimming removed 5 bases at V and 8 bases at J, with 10 bases between. The germline V gene encodes CDR1 SGHVS and CDR2 FNYEAQ. As DNA, the CDR3 is TGTGCCAGCAGCCATTGGGACCATGAGCAGTTCTTC. Its protein is CASSHWDHEQFF. The full variable domain, rest sourced from reference TRBV7-6 and TRBJ2-1, is GAGVSQSPRYKVTKRGQDVALRCDPISGHVSLYWYRQALGQGPEFLTYFNYEAQQDKSGLPNDRFSAERPEGSISTLTIQRTEQRDSAMYRCASSHWDHEQFFGPGTRLTVL.

This chain links TRBV5-5 with TRBJ1-5, with D unresolved. Germline V gene sequence: CDR1 SGHKS, CDR2 YYEKEE (reference sequence). V was clipped by 0 bases and J by 7 bases, with 11 bases between them. The CDR3 has 14 amino acids. CDR3 sequence reads: CASSLAPDGQPQHF. CDR3 sequence (DNA): TGTGCCAGCAGCTTGGCGCCCGACGGGCAGCCCCAGCATTTT.

The chain couples TRBV7-2 to TRBJ1-2; the D is unclear. The CDR3 runs 14 residues. The V and J ends lost 1 base and 5 bases respectively, with 11 bases between them. The germline V gene has CDR1 SGHTA and CDR2 FQGNSA. CDR3 residues: CASSLGVVGYGYTF. CDR3 bases: TGTGCCAGCAGCTTAGGGGTAGTGGGGTATGGCTACACCTTC. The whole variable domain, filled in from reference TRBV7-2 and TRBJ1-2, reads GAGVSQSPSNKVTEKGKDVELRCDPISGHTALYWYRQSLGQGLEFLIYFQGNSAPDKSGLPSDRFSAERTGGSVSTLTIQRTQQEDSAVYLCASSLGVVGYGYTFGSGTRLTVV.

The rearrangement joins TRBV11-2 to TRBJ2-7, with D perhaps given as TRBD1 or TRBD2 (6 bases each). In germline, CDR1 is SGHAT, CDR2 FQNNGV. V lost 4 bases and J 6 bases, leaving 7 bases between the germline ends. The CDR3 is made up of 11 amino acids. The CDR3 region has the DNA TGTGCCAGCAGCTGGGGGGCCGAGCAGTACTTC. Translating gives CASSWGAEQYF.

Notes on this clonotype: With a much larger clone just one base away, this may be a read error. The chain is built from TRBV7-1 and TRBJ1-3; 9 bases are shared with TRBD1. TRBV7-1 has ORF status, its function being uncertain. V shed 3 bases and J 1 base; nucleotides not matched to a gene: 4. The CDR3 has 16 amino acids. The CDR3 loop is CASSSWGQGSGNTIYF. As DNA, the CDR3 is TGTGCCAGCAGCTCGTGGGGACAGGGTTCTGGAAACACCATATATTTT.

The chain joins TRBV7-8 to TRBJ2-1, with D possibly being TRBD2 (6 bases). CDR3 length equals 14 residues. Germline V gene data show CDR1 as SGHVS and CDR2 as FQNEAQ. V was clipped by 7 bases and J by 6 bases, with 16 bases between them. The CDR3 here is CASTLNRGSNEQFF. The DNA of the CDR3 is TGTGCCAGCACCCTCAATCGGGGGAGCAATGAGCAGTTCTTC.

This clonotype has a handful of counts. V is TRBV7-8 and J is TRBJ1-4, with 9 bases that match TRBD1. This CDR3 has 18 residues. V shed 1 base and J 4 bases; nucleotides not matched to a gene: 10. CDR1 is SGHVS, CDR2 FQNEAQ, per germline. The CDR3 here is CASSLVGQGRKGNEKLFF. The CDR3 DNA reads as TGTGCCAGCAGCTTAGTCGGACAGGGGAGGAAGGGTAATGAAAAACTGTTTTTT.

The chain couples TRBV12-3 or TRBV12-4 to TRBJ2-5; 10 nucleotides match TRBD1. The length of the CDR3 is 16 residues. Trimming took 8 bases from V and 4 from J; bases not matched to a gene: 13. The CDR3: CASGLGQGRLGETQYF. The CDR3 DNA is TGTGCCAGCGGCCTGGGACAGGGGCGCCTAGGAGAGACCCAGTACTTC.

V gene TRBV3-1 combines with J gene TRBJ1-6, with 8 bases lining up with TRBD1. The CDR3 is 14 amino acids. The junction had 3 bases not matched to a gene; V was cut back by 3 bases and J by 8 bases. Germline loops: CDR1 LGHDT, CDR2 YNNKEL (reference sequence). The CDR3 DNA reads TGTGCCAGCAGCCAGGGACAGGTTTATTCACCCCTCCACTTT. It is translated as CASSQGQVYSPLHF.

There are many counts of this clonotype. This chain joins TRBV7-9 and TRBJ2-7; 7 nucleotides line up with TRBD2. The CDR3 spans 14 residues. Germline lookup yields CDR1 SEHNR and CDR2 FQNEAQ (reference sequence). The ends lost 4 bases at V and 1 base at J; junction bases unmatched: 4. CDR3 bases: TGTGCCAGCAGCTCTAGCGGTGTATCCTACGAGCAGTACTTC. Protein: CASSSSGVSYEQYF.

There are a few counts of this clonotype. The chain has TRBV11-2 and TRBJ2-7; D is perhaps TRBD1 (6 bases). This CDR3 region has 14 residues. With 2 bases removed from V and 2 bases from J, the gap between germline ends came to 10 bases. Looked up from germline, CDR1 is SGHAT and CDR2 is FQNNGV. CDR3 protein: CASSLNRQAYEQYF. CDR3 DNA: TGTGCCAGCAGCTTAAACCGACAGGCCTACGAGCAGTACTTC.